This T cell receptor beta chain was sequenced for a study of cytomegalovirus exposure and HLA in healthy donors. General observations from the study: In vitro assays verified that three CMV-associated chains recognized CMV antigens specifically. Productive rates of about 90% or about 30% were seen for most TCR beta V segments in an earlier analysis. The authors assumed roughly uniform sequencing depth across donors for presence/absence analyses.

Note on this clone: Its specificity is unknown.

Use of 60 Vbeta and 13 Jbeta primers characterized the PCR. The data were produced by immunoSEQ multiplex PCR, yet TCRdb's version contains in-frame clones alone and is incomplete. The sample comprises about 59,000 clones, over 70% of which are singletons, and around 4.2% rests with the top ten. Donors likely had unrecorded immune exposures despite being nominally healthy when sampled. The CDR3 sequence is 13 residues long. Trimming took off 1 base at V and 5 bases at J, with 9 bases between the two ends. Specimen: PBMCs. This clonotype was sampled from a middle-aged woman in good health and CMV-seronegative. The J gene is TRBJ2-5, the V gene TRBV5-3; D gene uncertain. TRBV5-3 is classed as an ORF, of uncertain function. The CDR3 sequence is CARSLFPRETQYF. DNA for the CDR3: TGTGCCAGAAGCTTGTTCCCGCGGGAGACCCAGTACTTC.